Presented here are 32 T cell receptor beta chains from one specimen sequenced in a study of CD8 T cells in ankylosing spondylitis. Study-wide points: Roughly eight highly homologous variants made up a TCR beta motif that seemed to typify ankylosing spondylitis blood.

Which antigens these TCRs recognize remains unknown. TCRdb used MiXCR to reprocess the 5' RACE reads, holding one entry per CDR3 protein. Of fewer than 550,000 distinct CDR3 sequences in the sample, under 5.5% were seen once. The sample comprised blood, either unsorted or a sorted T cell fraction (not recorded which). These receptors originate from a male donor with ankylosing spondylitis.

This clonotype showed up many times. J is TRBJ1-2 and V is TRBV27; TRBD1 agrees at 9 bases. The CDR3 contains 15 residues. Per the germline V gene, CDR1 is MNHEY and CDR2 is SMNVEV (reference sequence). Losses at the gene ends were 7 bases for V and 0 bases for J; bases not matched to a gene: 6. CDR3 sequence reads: CASTPGTGTNYGYTF. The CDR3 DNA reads TGTGCCAGCACTCCCGGGACAGGGACTAACTATGGCTACACCTTC.

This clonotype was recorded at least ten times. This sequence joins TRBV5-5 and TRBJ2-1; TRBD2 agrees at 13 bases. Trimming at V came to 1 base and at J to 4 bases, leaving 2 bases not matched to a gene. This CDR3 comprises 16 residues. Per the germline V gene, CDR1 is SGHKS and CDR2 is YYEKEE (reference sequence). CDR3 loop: CASSLRGLAGYNEQFF. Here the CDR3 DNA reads TGTGCCAGCAGCTTGCGGGGACTAGCGGGGTACAATGAGCAGTTCTTC.

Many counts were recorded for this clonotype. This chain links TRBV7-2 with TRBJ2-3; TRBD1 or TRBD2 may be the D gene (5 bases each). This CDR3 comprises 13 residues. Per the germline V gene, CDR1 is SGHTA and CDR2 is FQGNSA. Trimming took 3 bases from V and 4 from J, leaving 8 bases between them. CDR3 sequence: CASSFGGPDTQYF. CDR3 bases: TGTGCCAGCAGCTTTGGGGGACCAGATACGCAGTATTTT.

As DNA, the CDR3 is TGTGCCATCAGTGAGAGACGGGGGGCCCTCCCAGATACGCAGTATTTT. This sequence encodes CAISERRGALPDTQYF. V gene TRBV10-3 combines with J gene TRBJ2-3; perhaps TRBD2 as D (7 bases). CDR1 is ENHRY, CDR2 SYGVKD, per germline. V dropped 2 bases and J dropped 4 bases, with 16 bases sitting between them. There are 16 residues in the CDR3.

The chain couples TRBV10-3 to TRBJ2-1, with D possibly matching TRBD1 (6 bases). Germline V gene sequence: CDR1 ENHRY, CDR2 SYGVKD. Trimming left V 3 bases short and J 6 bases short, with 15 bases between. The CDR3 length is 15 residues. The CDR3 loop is CAISERTVTRNEQFF. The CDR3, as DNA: TGTGCCATCAGTGAACGGACAGTGACCCGCAATGAGCAGTTCTTC.

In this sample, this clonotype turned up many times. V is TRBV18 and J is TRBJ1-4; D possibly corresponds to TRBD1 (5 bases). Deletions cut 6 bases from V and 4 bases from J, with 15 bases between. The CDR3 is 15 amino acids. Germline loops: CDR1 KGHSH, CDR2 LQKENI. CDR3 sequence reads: CASSRGGTLNEKLFF. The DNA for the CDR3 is TGTGCCAGCTCCCGAGGAGGGACCCTTAATGAAAAACTGTTTTTT.

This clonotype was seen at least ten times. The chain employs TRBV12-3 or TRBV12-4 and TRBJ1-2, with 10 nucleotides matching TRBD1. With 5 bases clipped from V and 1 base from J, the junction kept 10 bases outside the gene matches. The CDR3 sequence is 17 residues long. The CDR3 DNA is TGTGCCAGCAGTGCCCGGGGGACAGGGGCCATTAACTATGGCTACACCTTC. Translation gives CASSARGTGAINYGYTF.

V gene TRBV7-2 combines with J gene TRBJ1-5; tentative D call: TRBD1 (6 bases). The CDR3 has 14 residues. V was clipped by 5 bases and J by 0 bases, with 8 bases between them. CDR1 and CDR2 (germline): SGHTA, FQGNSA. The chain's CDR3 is CASSATGSNQPQHF. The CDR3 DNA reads TGTGCCAGCAGCGCGACAGGTAGCAATCAGCCCCAGCATTTT. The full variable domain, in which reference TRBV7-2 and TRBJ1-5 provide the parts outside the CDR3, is GAGVSQSPSNKVTEKGKDVELRCDPISGHTALYWYRQSLGQGLEFLIYFQGNSAPDKSGLPSDRFSAERTGGSVSTLTIQRTQQEDSAVYLCASSATGSNQPQHFGDGTRLSIL.

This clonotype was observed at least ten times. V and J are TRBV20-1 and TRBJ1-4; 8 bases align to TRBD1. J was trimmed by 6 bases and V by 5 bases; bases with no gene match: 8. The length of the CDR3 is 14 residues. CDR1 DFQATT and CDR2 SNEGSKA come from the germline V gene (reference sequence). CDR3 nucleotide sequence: TGCAGTGCTGTCGACAGGGGTTTGGATGAAAAACTGTTTTTT. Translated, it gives CSAVDRGLDEKLFF.

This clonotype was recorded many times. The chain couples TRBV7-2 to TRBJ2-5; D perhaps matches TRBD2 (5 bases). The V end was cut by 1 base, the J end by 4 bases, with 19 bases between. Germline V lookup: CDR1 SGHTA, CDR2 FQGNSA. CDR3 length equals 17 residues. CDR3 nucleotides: TGTGCCAGCAGCTTAGTTGAGCTTAGCGTTTTCCGAGAGACCCAGTACTTC. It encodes CASSLVELSVFRETQYF.

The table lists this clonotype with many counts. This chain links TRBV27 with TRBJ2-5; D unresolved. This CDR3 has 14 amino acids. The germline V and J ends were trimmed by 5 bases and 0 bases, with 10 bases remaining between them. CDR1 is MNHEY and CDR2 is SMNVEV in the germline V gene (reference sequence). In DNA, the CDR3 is TGTGCCAGCAGTCTTACCGGAAACCAAGAGACCCAGTACTTC. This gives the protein CASSLTGNQETQYF.

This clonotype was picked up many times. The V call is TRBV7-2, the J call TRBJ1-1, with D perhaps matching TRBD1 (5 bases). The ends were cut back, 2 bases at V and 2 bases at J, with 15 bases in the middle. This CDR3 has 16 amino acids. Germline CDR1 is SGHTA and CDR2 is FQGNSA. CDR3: CASSLTRGTENTEAFF. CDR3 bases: TGTGCCAGCAGCTTAACTAGAGGGACGGAAAACACTGAAGCTTTCTTT.

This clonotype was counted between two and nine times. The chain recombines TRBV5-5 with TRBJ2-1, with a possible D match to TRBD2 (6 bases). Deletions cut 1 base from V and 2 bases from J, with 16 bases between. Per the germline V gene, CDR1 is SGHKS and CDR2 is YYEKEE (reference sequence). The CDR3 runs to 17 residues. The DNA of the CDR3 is TGTGCCAGCAGCTTGAGGTGGGGCGGGATGGCCTACAATGAGCAGTTCTTC. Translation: CASSLRWGGMAYNEQFF.

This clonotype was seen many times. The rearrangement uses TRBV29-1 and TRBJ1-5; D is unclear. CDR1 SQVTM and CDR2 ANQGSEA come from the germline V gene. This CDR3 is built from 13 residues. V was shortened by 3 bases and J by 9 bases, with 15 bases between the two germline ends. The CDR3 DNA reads TGCAGCGTTGATATTGGCAATAAGGGGCCCCAGCATTTT. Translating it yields CSVDIGNKGPQHF.

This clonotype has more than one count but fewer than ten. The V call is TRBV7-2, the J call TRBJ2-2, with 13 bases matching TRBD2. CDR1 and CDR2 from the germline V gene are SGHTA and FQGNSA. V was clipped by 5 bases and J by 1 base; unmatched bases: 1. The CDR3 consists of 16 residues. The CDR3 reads CASSRTSGRNTGELFF. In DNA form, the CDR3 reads TGTGCCAGCAGCCGGACTAGCGGGAGGAACACCGGGGAGCTGTTTTTT.

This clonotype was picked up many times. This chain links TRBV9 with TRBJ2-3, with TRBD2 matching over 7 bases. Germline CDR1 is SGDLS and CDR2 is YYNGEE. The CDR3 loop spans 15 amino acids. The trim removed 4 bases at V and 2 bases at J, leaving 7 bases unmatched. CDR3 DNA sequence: TGTGCCAGCAGCTTCTGGGGAGGGTTCACAGATACGCAGTATTTT. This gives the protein CASSFWGGFTDTQYF.

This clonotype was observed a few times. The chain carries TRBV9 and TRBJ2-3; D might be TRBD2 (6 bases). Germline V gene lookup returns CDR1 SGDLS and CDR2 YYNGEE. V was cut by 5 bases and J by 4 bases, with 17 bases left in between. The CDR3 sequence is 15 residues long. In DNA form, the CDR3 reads TGTGCCAGCAGTTTTGGAGGGATCCCCCCAGATACGCAGTATTTT. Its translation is CASSFGGIPPDTQYF. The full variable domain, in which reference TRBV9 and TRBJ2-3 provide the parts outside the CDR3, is DSGVTQTPKHLITATGQRVTLRCSPRSGDLSVYWYQQSLDQGLQFLIQYYNGEERAKGNILERFSAQQFPDLHSELNLSSLELGDSALYFCASSFGGIPPDTQYFGPGTRLTVL.

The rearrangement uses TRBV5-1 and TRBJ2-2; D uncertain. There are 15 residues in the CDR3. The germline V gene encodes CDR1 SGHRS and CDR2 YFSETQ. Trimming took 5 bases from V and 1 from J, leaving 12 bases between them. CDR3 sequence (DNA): TGCGCCAGCAGACCTGACCCAAGGAACACCGGGGAGCTGTTTTTT. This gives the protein CASRPDPRNTGELFF.

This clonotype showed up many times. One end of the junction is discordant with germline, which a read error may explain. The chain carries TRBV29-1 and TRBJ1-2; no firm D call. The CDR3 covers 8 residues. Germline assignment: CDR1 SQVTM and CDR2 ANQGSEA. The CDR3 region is CSVGGVSF. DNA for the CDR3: TGCAGCGTAGGCGGAGTCTCCTTC.

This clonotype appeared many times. The CDR3 region has the DNA TGCAGCGTATACTCAGGGAACACTGAAGCTTTCTTT. It translates to CSVYSGNTEAFF. This chain uses TRBV29-1 with TRBJ1-1; D call uncertain. Germline V CDR1 and CDR2: SQVTM, ANQGSEA. This CDR3 is built from 12 residues. V lost 6 bases and J 1 base, leaving 9 bases between the germline ends. The whole variable domain, remainder taken from reference TRBV29-1 and TRBJ1-1, is SAVISQKPSRDICQRGTSLTIQCQVDSQVTMMFWYRQQPGQSLTLIATANQGSEATYESGFVIDKFPISRPNLTFSTLTVSNMSPEDSSIYLCSVYSGNTEAFFGQGTRLTVV.

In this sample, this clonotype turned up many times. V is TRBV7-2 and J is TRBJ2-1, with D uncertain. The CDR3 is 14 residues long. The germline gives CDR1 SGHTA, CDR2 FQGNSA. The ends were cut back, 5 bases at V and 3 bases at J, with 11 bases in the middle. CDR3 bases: TGTGCCAGCAGCACCGATAGATTCTACAATGAGCAGTTCTTC. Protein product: CASSTDRFYNEQFF.

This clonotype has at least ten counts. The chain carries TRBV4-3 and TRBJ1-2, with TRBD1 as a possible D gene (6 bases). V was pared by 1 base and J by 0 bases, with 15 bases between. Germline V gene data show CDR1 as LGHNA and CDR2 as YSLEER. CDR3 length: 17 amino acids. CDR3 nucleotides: TGCGCCAGCAGCCAAGGAGGGGGGGTTCGAGCTAACTATGGCTACACCTTC. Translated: CASSQGGGVRANYGYTF.

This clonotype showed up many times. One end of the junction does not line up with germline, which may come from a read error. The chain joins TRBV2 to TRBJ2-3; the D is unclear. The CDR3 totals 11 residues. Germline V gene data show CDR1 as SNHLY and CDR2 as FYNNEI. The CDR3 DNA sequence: TGTGCCACCAGTGCAGGAGATACGCAGTATTTT. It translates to CATSAGDTQYF.

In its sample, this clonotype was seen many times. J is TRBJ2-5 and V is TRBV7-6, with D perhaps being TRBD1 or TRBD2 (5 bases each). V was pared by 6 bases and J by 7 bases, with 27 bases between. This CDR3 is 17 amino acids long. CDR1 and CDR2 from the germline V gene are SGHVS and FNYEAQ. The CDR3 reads CASSPRPRELSAGTQYF. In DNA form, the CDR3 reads TGTGCCAGCAGTCCCAGGCCCAGGGAGCTCTCCGCTGGGACCCAGTACTTC.

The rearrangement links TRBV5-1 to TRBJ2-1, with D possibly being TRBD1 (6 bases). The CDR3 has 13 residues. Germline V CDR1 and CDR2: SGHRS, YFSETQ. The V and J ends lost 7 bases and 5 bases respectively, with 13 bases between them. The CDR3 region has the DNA TGCGCCAGCTTTATCGGACAGAACAATGAGCAGTTCTTC. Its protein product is CASFIGQNNEQFF. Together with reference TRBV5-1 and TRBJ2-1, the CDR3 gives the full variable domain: KAGVTQTPRYLIKTRGQQVTLSCSPISGHRSVSWYQQTPGQGLQFLFEYFSETQRNKGNFPGRFSGRQFSNSRSEMNVSTLELGDSALYLCASFIGQNNEQFFGPGTRLTVL.

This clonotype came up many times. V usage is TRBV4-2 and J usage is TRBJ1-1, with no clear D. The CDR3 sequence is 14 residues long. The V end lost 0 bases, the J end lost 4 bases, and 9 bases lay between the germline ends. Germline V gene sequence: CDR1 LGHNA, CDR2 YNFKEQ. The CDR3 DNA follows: TGTGCCAGCAGCCAAGATCAGGTTCGCACTGAAGCTTTCTTT. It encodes CASSQDQVRTEAFF.

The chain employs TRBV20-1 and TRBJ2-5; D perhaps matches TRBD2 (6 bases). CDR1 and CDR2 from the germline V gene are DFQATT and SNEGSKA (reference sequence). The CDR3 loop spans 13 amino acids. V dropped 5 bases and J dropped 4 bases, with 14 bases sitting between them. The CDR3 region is CSAVTTRGETQYF. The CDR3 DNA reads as TGCAGTGCTGTTACGACTAGAGGAGAGACCCAGTACTTC.

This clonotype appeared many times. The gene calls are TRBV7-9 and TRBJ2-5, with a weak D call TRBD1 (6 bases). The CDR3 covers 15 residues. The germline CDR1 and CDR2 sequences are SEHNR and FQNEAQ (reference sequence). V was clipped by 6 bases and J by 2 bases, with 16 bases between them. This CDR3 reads CASSPPQGAQETQYF. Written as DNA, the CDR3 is TGTGCCAGCAGTCCCCCACAGGGAGCTCAAGAGACCCAGTACTTC.

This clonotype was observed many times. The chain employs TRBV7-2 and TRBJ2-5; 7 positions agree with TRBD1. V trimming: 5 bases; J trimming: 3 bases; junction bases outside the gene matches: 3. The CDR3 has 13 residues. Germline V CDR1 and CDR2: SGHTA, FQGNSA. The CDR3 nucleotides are TGTGCCAGCAGCCGGGACAGAGAAGAGACCCAGTACTTC. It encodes CASSRDREETQYF.

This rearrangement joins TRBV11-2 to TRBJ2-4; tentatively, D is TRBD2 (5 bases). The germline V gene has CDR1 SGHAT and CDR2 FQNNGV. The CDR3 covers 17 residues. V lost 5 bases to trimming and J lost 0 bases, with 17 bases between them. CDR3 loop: CASSPAGLTLAKNIQYF. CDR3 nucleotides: TGTGCCAGCAGCCCGGCGGGCCTTACTCTAGCCAAAAACATTCAGTACTTC.

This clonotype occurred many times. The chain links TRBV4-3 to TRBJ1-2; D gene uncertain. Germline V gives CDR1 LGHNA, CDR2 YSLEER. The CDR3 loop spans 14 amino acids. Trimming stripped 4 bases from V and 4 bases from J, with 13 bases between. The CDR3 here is CASSRQQGSYGYTF. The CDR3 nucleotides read TGCGCCAGCAGCCGCCAACAAGGGTCCTATGGCTACACCTTC.

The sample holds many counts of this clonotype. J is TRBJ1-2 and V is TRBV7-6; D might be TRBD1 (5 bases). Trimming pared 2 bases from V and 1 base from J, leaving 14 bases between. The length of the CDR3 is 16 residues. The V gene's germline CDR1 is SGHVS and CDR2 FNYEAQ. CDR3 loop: CASSLNGAVNNYGYTF. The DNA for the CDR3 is TGTGCCAGCAGCTTAAACGGGGCAGTGAATAACTATGGCTACACCTTC.